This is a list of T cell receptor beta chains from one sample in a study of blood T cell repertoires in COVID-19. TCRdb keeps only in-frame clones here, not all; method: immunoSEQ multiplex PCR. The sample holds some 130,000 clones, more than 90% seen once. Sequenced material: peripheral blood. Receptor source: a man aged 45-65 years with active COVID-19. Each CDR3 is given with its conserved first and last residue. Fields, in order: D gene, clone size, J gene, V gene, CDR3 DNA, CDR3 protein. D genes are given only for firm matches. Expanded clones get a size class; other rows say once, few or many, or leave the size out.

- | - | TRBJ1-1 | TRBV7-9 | TGTGCCAGCAGCTTAAGAGACGGAACGGACAGTGGGGACGGTGAAGCTTTCTTT | CASSLRDGTDSGDGEAFF
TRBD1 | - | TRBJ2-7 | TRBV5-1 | TGCGCCAGCAGCTTGGAGGGACAGGGGGTATACGAGCAGTACTTC | CASSLEGQGVYEQYF
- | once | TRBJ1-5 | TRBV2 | TGTGCCAGCAGTGAACTGCAGGCCGATCAGCCCCAGCATTTT | CASSELQADQPQHF
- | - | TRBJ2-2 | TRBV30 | TGTGCCTGCCTAAACCCCAGGGTCCGGAGGAACACCGGGGAGCTGTTTTTT | CACLNPRVRRNTGELFF
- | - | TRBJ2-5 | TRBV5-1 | TGCGCCAGCAGCCCACAAGTTCAGGGGATTCGGGAGACCCAGTACTTC | CASSPQVQGIRETQYF
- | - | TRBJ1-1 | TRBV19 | TGTGCCAGTAGTATCTGGTCAGGGGCTTTCGGCACTGAAGCTTTCTTT | CASSIWSGAFGTEAFF
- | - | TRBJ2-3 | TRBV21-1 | TGTGCCAGCAGCAATTCCCAGGATACGCAGTATTTT | CASSNSQDTQYF
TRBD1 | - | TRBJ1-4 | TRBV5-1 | TGCGCCAGCAGTCTCGGACAGGGATATGAAAAACTGTTTTTT | CASSLGQGYEKLFF
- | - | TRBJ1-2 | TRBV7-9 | TGTGCCAGCAGCTTAGGTGCAGACTACTATGGCTACACCTTC | CASSLGADYYGYTF
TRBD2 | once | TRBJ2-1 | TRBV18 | TGTGCCAGCTCATCGGGACTAGCGGCGGGGAGTGAGCAGTTCTTC | CASSSGLAAGSEQFF
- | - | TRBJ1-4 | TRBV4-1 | TGCGCCAGCAGCCAAGAAGGGTTCGGACAATTGAATGAAAAACTGTTTTTT | CASSQEGFGQLNEKLFF
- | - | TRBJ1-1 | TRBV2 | TGTGCCAGCAGGGGGAGGGTTGAAGCTTTCTTT | CASRGRVEAFF
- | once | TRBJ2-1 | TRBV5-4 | TGTGCCAGCAGCCCGCCCACAGGGCTATTGAATGAGCAGTTCTTC | CASSPPTGLLNEQFF
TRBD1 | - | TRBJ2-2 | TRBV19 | TGTGCCAGTAGCTGGGGACAGGGAGGCACCGGGGAGCTGTTTTTT | CASSWGQGGTGELFF
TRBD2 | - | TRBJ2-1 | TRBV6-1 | TGTGCCAGCAGTGCTTGGACTAGCGCCCTAAGGGATGAGCAGTTCTTC | CASSAWTSALRDEQFF
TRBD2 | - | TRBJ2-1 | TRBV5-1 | TGCGCCAGCAGTTTAGGGTCGGCTAGCGGGGGGCAGGGGTCCTACAATGAGCAGTTCTTC | CASSLGSASGGQGSYNEQFF
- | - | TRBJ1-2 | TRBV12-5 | TGTGCTAGGCAAGCAGGGGTCGACTATGGCTACACCTTC | CARQAGVDYGYTF
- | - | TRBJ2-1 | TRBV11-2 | TGTGCCAGCAGCTTTAGATCGTTCAATGAGCAGTTCTTC | CASSFRSFNEQFF
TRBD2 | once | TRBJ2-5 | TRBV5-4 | TGTGCCAGCAGCTTGCGAGGGACTAGCGGGGGGGCGGAGACCCAGTACTTC | CASSLRGTSGGAETQYF
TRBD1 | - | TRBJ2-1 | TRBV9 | TGTGCCAGCAGCGTAGCTGGGACAGCTTACAATGAGCAGTTCTTC | CASSVAGTAYNEQFF
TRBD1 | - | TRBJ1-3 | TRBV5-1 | TGCGCCAGCAGATATGACAGGGAAGCTGGAAACACCATATATTTT | CASRYDREAGNTIYF
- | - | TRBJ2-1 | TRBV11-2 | TGTGCCAGCAGCTTCGCGGGGTACAATGAGCAGTTCTTC | CASSFAGYNEQFF
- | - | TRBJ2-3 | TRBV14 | TGTGCCAGCAGCCAAGGAGTCCCAGATACGCAGTATTTT | CASSQGVPDTQYF
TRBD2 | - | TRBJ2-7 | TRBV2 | TGTGCCAGCTGCGGGGGGCTAGCGGGGAATGAGCAGTACTTC | CASCGGLAGNEQYF
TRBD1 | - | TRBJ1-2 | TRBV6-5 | TGTGCCAGCAGCACCACAGGGGGAGGGAACTATGGCTACACCTTC | CASSTTGGGNYGYTF
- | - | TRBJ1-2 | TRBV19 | TGTGCCAGTAGTATCCAGGGTAGGGGTGGCTACACCTTC | CASSIQGRGGYTF
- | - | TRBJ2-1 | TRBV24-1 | TGTGCCACCAGTACACCGGGTACGAATGAGCAGTTCTTC | CATSTPGTNEQFF
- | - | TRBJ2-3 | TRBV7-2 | TGTGCCAGCAGCCTCAGTCGAGATACGCAGTATTTT | CASSLSRDTQYF